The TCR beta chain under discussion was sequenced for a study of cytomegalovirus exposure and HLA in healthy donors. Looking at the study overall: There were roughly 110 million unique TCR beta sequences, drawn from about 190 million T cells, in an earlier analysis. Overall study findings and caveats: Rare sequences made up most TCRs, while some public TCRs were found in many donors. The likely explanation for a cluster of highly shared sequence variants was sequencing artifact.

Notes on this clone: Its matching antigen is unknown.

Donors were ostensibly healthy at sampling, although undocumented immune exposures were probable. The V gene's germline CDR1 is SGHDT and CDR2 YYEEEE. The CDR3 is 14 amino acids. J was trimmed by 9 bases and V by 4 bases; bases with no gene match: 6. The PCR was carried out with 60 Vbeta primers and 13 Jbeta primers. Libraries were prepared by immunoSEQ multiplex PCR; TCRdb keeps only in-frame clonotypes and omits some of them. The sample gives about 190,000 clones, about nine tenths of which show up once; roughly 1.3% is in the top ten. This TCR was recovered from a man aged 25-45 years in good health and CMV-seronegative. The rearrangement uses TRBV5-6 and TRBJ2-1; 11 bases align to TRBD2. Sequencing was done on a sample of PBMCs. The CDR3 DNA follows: TGTGCCAGCAGCCCGACTAGCGGGGTGGGTGAGCAGTTCTTC. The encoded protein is CASSPTSGVGEQFF.